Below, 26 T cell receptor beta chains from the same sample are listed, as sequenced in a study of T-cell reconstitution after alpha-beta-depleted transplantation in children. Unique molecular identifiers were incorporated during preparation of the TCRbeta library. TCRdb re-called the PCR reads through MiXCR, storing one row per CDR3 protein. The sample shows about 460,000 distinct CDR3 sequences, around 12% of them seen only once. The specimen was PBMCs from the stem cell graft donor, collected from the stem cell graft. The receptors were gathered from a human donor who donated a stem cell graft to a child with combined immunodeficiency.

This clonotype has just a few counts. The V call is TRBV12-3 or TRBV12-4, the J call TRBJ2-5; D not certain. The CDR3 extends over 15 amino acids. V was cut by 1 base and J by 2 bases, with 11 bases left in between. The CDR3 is CASSLDMQVQETQYF. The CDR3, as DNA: TGTGCCAGCAGTTTAGATATGCAGGTTCAAGAGACCCAGTACTTC.

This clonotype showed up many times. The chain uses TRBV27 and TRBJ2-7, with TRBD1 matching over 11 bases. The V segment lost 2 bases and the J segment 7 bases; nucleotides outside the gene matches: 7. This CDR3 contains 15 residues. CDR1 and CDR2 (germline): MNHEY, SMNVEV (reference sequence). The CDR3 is CASSLGTGGLLEQYF. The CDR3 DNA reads TGTGCCAGCAGTTTAGGGACAGGGGGACTATTGGAGCAGTACTTC.

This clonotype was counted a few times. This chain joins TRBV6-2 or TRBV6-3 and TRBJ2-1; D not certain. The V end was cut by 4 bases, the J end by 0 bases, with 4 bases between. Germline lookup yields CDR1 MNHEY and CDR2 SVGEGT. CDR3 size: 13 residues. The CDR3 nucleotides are TGTGCCAGCAGTTTCCCCTCCTACAATGAGCAGTTCTTC. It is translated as CASSFPSYNEQFF.

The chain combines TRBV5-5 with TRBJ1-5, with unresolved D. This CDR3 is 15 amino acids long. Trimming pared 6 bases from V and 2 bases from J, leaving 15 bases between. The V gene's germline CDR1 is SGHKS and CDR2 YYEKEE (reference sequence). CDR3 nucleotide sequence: TGTGCCAGCACTGGGCCCGGGCAGGGCAATCAGCCCCAGCATTTT. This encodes CASTGPGQGNQPQHF. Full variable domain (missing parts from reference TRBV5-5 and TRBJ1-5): DAGVTQSPTHLIKTRGQQVTLRCSPISGHKSVSWYQQVLGQGPQFIFQYYEKEERGRGNFPDRFSARQFPNYSSELNVNALLLGDSALYLCASTGPGQGNQPQHFGDGTRLSIL.

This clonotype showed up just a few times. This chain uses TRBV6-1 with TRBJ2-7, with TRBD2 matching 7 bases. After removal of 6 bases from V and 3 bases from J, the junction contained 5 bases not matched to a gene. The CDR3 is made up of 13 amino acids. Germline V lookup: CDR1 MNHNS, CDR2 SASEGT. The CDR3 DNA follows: TGTGCCAGCAGGCAGCTAGCGGACTACGAGCAGTACTTC. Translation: CASRQLADYEQYF.

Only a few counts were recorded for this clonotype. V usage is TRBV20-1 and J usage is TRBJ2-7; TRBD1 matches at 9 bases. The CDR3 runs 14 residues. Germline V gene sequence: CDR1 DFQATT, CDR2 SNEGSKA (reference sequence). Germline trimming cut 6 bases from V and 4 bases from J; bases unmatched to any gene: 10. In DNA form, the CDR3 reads TGCAGTGCCGCCGGGGACAGGGTATCGTACGAGCAGTACTTC. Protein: CSAAGDRVSYEQYF.

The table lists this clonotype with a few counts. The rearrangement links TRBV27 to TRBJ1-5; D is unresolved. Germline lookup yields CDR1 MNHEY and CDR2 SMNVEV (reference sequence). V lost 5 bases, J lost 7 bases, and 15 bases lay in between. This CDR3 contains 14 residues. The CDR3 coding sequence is TGTGCCAGCAGTACCCGGGAAATAGGGCAGCCCCAGCATTTT. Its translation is CASSTREIGQPQHF.

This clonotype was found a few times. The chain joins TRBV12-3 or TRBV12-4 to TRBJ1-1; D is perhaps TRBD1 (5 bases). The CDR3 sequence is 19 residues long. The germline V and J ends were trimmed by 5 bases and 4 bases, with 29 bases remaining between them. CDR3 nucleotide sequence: TGTGCCAGCAGTCCTATGCTGGGACGGGGAAGGTGGGGCGGCACTGAAGCTTTCTTT. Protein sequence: CASSPMLGRGRWGGTEAFF.

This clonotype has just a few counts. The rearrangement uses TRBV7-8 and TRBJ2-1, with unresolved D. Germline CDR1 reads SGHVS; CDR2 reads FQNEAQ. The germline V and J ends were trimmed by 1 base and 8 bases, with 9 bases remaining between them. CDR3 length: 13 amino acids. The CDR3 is CASSLVVFDEQFF. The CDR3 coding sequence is TGTGCCAGCAGCTTAGTTGTCTTCGATGAGCAGTTCTTC.

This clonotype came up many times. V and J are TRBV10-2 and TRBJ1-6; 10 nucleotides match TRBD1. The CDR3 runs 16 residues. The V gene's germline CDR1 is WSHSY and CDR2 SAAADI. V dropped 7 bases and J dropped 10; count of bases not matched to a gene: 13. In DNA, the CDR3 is TGCGCCAGCACCCAAGCCCGCGGGACAGGGGACTCACCCCTCCACTTT. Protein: CASTQARGTGDSPLHF.

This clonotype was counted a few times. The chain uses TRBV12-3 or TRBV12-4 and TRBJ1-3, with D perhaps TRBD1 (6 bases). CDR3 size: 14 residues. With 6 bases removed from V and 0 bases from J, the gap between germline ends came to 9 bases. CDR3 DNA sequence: TGTGCCAGCAGGCAACAGGGCTCTGGAAACACCATATATTTT. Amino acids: CASRQQGSGNTIYF.

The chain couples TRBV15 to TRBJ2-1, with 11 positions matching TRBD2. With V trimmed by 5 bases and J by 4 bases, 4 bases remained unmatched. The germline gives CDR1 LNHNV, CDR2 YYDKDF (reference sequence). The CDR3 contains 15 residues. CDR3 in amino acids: CATSGWTSGYNEQFF. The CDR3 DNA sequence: TGTGCCACCAGCGGCTGGACTAGCGGGTACAATGAGCAGTTCTTC.

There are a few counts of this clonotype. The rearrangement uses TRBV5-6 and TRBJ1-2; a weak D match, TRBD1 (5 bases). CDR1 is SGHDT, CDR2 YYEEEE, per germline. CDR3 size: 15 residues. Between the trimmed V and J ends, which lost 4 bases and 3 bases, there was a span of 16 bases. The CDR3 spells CASSGQGTVDYGYTF. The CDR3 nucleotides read TGTGCCAGCAGCGGGCAAGGGACCGTCGACTATGGCTACACCTTC. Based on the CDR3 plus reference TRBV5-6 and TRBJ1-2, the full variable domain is DAGVTQSPTHLIKTRGQQVTLRCSPKSGHDTVSWYQQALGQGPQFIFQYYEEEERQRGNFPDRFSGHQFPNYSSELNVNALLLGDSALYLCASSGQGTVDYGYTFGSGTRLTVV.

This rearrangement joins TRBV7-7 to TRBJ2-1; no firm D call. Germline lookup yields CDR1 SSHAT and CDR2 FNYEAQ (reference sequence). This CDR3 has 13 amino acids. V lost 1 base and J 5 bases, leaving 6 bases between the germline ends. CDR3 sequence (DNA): TGTGCCAGCAGCTTAGACCTCCACAATGAGCAGTTCTTC. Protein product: CASSLDLHNEQFF.

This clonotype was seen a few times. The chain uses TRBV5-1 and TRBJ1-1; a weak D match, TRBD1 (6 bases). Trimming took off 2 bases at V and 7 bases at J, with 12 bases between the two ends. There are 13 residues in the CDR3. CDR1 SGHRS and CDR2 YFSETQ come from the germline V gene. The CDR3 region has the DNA TGCGCCAGCAGCTTACCCGGGACATATGAAGCTTTCTTT. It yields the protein CASSLPGTYEAFF.

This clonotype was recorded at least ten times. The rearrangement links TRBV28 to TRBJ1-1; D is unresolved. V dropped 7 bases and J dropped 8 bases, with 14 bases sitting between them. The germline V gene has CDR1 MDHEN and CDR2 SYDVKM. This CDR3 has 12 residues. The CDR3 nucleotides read TGTGCCAGCACCTCTCCGGTGGGCGAAGCTTTCTTT. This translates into CASTSPVGEAFF. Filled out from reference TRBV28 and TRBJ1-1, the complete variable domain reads DVKVTQSSRYLVKRTGEKVFLECVQDMDHENMFWYRQDPGLGLRLIYFSYDVKMKEKGDIPEGYSVSREKKERFSLILESASTNQTSMYLCASTSPVGEAFFGQGTRLTVV.

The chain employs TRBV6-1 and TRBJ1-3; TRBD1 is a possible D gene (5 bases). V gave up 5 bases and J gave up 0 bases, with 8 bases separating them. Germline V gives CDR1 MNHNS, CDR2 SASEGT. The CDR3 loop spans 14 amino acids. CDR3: CASSSRVSGNTIYF. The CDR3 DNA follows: TGTGCCAGCAGTAGCAGGGTCTCTGGAAACACCATATATTTT.

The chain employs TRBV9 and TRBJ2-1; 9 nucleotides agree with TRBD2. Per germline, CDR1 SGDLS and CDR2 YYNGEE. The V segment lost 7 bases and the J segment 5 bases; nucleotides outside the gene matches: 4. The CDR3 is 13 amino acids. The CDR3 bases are TGTGCCAGCGCGGGACTAGCAGACAATGAGCAGTTCTTC. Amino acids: CASAGLADNEQFF.

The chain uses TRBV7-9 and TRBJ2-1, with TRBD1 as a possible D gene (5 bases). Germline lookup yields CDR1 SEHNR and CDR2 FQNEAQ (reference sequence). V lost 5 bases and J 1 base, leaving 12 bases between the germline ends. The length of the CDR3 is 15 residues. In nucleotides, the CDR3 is TGTGCCAGCAGCCCCCTAGGGGTGTCCTACAATGAGCAGTTCTTC. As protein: CASSPLGVSYNEQFF.

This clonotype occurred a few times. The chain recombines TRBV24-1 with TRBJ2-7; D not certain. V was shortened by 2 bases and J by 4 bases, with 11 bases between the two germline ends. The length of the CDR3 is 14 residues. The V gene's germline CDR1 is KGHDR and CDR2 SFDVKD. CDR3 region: CATSDYLSTYEQYF. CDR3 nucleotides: TGTGCCACCAGTGATTACCTATCGACGTACGAGCAGTACTTC.

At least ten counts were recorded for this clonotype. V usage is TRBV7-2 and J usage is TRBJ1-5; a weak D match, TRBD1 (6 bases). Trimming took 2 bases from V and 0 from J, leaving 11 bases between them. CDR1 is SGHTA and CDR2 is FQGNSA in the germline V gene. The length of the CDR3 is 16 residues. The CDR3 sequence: CASSLRGGLSNQPQHF. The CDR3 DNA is TGTGCCAGCAGCTTAAGGGGGGGGCTTAGCAATCAGCCCCAGCATTTT.

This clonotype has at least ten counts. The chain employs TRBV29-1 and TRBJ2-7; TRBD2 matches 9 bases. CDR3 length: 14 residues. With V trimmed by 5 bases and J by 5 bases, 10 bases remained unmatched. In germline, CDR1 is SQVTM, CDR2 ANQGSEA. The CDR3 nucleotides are TGCAGCGTTCGTTCAGCGGGAGGTTCGAACGAGCAGTACTTC. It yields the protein CSVRSAGGSNEQYF.

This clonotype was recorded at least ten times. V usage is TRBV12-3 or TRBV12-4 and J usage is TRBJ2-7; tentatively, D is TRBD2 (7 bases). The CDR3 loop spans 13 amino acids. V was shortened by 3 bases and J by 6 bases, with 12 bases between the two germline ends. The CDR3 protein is CASSLRGRGEQYF. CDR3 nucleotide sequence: TGTGCCAGCAGTTTGAGGGGGAGGGGCGAGCAGTACTTC.

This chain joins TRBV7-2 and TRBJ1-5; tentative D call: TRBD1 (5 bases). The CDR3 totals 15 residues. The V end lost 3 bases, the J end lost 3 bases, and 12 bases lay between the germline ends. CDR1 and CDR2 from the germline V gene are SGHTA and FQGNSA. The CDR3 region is CASSFGAAINQPQHF. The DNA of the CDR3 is TGTGCCAGCAGCTTTGGGGCCGCTATCAATCAGCCCCAGCATTTT.

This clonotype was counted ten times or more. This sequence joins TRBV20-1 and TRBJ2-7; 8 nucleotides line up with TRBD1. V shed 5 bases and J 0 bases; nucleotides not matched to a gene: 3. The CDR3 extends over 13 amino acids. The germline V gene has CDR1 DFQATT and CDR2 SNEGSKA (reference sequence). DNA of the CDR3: TGCAGTGCTTCCACAGGGGGCTCCTACGAGCAGTACTTC. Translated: CSASTGGSYEQYF.

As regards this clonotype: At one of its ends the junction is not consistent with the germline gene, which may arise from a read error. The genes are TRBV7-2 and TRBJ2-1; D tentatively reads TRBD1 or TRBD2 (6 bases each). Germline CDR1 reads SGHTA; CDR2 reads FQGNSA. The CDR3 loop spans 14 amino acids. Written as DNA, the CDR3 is TGTGCCACCAGCTTAGGGGGGAGGTACAATGAGCAGTTCTTC. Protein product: CATSLGGRYNEQFF.